The 23 T cell receptor beta chains below all came from one sample that was sequenced in a study of T cell responses to AZD1222 COVID-19 vaccine (dated by TCRdb to about 2021). Explained via the paper, the time point label denotes: about 28 days (+/-7) after the second vaccine dose. To prepare the library, the immunoSEQ multiplex PCR assay was applied. TCRdb mirrors the immuneACCESS table, restricted to in-frame sequences. Some clones are absent from its copies; in checked studies, under half trace to an unresolved V gene, and the reason for the others is unknown. This sample is represented by 100,000 to 120,000 clones; roughly 90% of them were singletons. The leading ten clones occupy less than 2.5% of the sample. This specimen consisted of peripheral blood, obtained 28 days after the second AZD1222 dose. The receptor source for this set is an adult who received the AZD1222 COVID-19 vaccine.

Notes on this clone: Other nucleotide sequences in the sample specify the same CDR3. The chain employs TRBV18 and TRBJ1-6; perhaps TRBD1 as D (5 bases). Trimming took off 0 bases at V and 7 bases at J, with 10 bases between the two ends. Germline V lookup: CDR1 KGHSH, CDR2 LQKENI. The CDR3 is 15 amino acids. The CDR3 region is CASSPPEGENSPLHF. CDR3 nucleotides: TGTGCCAGCTCACCACCGGAAGGGGAAAATTCACCCCTCCACTTT. The full variable domain, its missing parts supplied by reference TRBV18 and TRBJ1-6, is NAGVMQNPRHLVRRRGQEARLRCSPMKGHSHVYWYRQLPEEGLKFMVYLQKENIIDESGMPKERFSAEFPKEGPSILRIQQVVRGDSAAYFCASSPPEGENSPLHFGNGTRLTVT.

The rearrangement joins TRBV18 to TRBJ2-7; TRBD1 is a possible D gene (6 bases). CDR1 is KGHSH and CDR2 is LQKENI in the germline V gene. The CDR3 runs to 13 residues. V lost 4 bases and J 7 bases, leaving 14 bases between the germline ends. CDR3 residues: CASSLLPDREQYF. The CDR3 DNA is TGTGCCAGCTCACTGCTACCGGACAGAGAGCAGTACTTC.

This clone was observed a single time. The V and J genes are TRBV10-3 and TRBJ2-1; a weak D match, TRBD2 (5 bases). V was trimmed by 0 bases and J by 5 bases, leaving 14 bases between them. This CDR3 contains 16 residues. Germline V lookup: CDR1 ENHRY, CDR2 SYGVKD. CDR3 DNA sequence: TGTGCCATCAGTGAGTCGACCCCTAGCACCCACAATGAGCAGTTCTTC. This sequence encodes CAISESTPSTHNEQFF.

V gene TRBV3-1 (or the pseudogene TRBV3-2) combines with J gene TRBJ2-5, with a tentative D call TRBD1 (7 bases). The germline V and J ends were trimmed by 4 bases and 4 bases, with 22 bases remaining between them. CDR1 LGHDT and CDR2 YNNKEL come from the germline V gene (reference sequence). The CDR3 length is 17 residues. The CDR3 sequence: CASSLRTGRETGETQYF. The CDR3 DNA reads as TGTGCCAGCAGCCTAAGGACAGGCCGGGAGACAGGAGAGACCCAGTACTTC.

About this clone: At one of its ends the junction is not consistent with the germline gene, which may arise from a read error. The chain carries TRBV7-7 and TRBJ2-7; D may correspond to TRBD1 or TRBD2 (6 bases each). Germline CDR1 SSHAT, CDR2 FNYEAQ (reference sequence). The CDR3 loop spans 14 amino acids. The CDR3 is CASSPGEDLYEQYF. CDR3 bases: TGTGCTAGCAGCCCAGGGGAGGACTTGTACGAGCAGTACTTC.

The rearrangement links TRBV7-6 to TRBJ2-7; 10 positions match TRBD2. In germline, CDR1 is SGHVS, CDR2 FNYEAQ. The J segment lost 1 base and the V segment lost 1 base, leaving 7 bases of the junction unmatched. The CDR3 totals 17 residues. CDR3 residues: CASSLGGGSGGSYEQYF. In nucleotides, the CDR3 is TGTGCCAGCAGCTTAGGAGGTGGTAGCGGGGGGTCCTACGAGCAGTACTTC. The full variable domain, its missing parts supplied by reference TRBV7-6 and TRBJ2-7, is GAGVSQSPRYKVTKRGQDVALRCDPISGHVSLYWYRQALGQGPEFLTYFNYEAQQDKSGLPNDRFSAERPEGSISTLTIQRTEQRDSAMYRCASSLGGGSGGSYEQYFGPGTRLTVT.

The chain couples TRBV19 to TRBJ1-5, with D maybe TRBD1 (6 bases). The CDR3 contains 16 residues. V was clipped by 5 bases and J by 5 bases, with 19 bases between them. CDR1 LNHDA and CDR2 SQIVND come from the germline V gene (reference sequence). CDR3 sequence: CASSPEGGQGYQPQHF. The CDR3 nucleotides read TGTGCCAGTAGTCCGGAGGGGGGGCAGGGGTATCAGCCCCAGCATTTT. The full variable domain, in which reference TRBV19 and TRBJ1-5 provide the parts outside the CDR3, is DGGITQSPKYLFRKEGQNVTLSCEQNLNHDAMYWYRQDPGQGLRLIYYSQIVNDFQKGDIAEGYSVSREKKESFPLTVTSAQKNPTAFYLCASSPEGGQGYQPQHFGDGTRLSIL.

The chain employs TRBV6-2 or TRBV6-3 and TRBJ1-4, with D tentatively TRBD1 (6 bases). CDR1 is MNHEY and CDR2 is SVGEGT in the germline V gene. CDR3 length: 15 amino acids. V was clipped by 5 bases and J by 8 bases, with 18 bases between them. The CDR3 loop is CASSTYTGFNEKLFF. The CDR3 nucleotides read TGTGCCAGCAGTACCTATACAGGGTTTAACGAAAAACTGTTTTTT.

The chain links TRBV6-5 to TRBJ2-7, with unresolved D. There are 15 residues in the CDR3. The germline V gene has CDR1 MNHEY and CDR2 SVGAGI. Trimming removed 6 bases at V and 4 bases at J, with 19 bases between. The CDR3 loop reads CASSDSGQRPYEQYF. The CDR3 region has the DNA TGTGCCAGCAGCGACTCCGGGCAGAGACCTTACGAGCAGTACTTC.

This chain links TRBV19 with TRBJ1-1; D remains ambiguous. The V gene lost 7 bases and the J gene lost 5 bases, with 14 bases spanning the gap. This CDR3 has 13 residues. CDR1 LNHDA and CDR2 SQIVND come from the germline V gene (reference sequence). CDR3 sequence: CASNRGVGTEAFF. DNA of the CDR3: TGTGCCAGTAACCGGGGTGTGGGGACTGAAGCTTTCTTT.

The chain links TRBV19 to TRBJ2-4; weak D call: TRBD2 (6 bases). With 1 base removed from V and 1 base from J, the gap between germline ends came to 14 bases. The germline V gene encodes CDR1 LNHDA and CDR2 SQIVND (reference sequence). The CDR3 spans 17 residues. The DNA for the CDR3 is TGTGCCAGTAGTATAGTTGGGTTTCGGGGGGCCAAAAACATTCAGTACTTC. Translating gives CASSIVGFRGAKNIQYF.

Of note for this clone: The same CDR3 is also encoded by other DNA sequences in this sample. The chain recombines TRBV7-9 with TRBJ1-2; 7 bases are a match to TRBD1. V lost 1 base, J lost 1 base, and 0 bases stayed unmatched. There are 14 residues in the CDR3. Germline CDR1 SEHNR, CDR2 FQNEAQ (reference sequence). The CDR3 spells CASSLGQGNYGYTF. The DNA of the CDR3 is TGTGCCAGCAGCTTAGGACAGGGTAACTATGGCTACACCTTC.

This chain links TRBV9 with TRBJ2-5; a possible D gene is TRBD2 (5 bases). V dropped 2 bases and J dropped 3 bases, with 8 bases sitting between them. The CDR3 spans 13 residues. In germline, CDR1 is SGDLS, CDR2 YYNGEE. The CDR3 DNA sequence: TGTGCCAGCAGCGTCTCCGGGGAAGAGACCCAGTACTTC. It translates to CASSVSGEETQYF.

This chain links TRBV27 with TRBJ2-6; 7 bases fit TRBD1. V lost 5 bases and J lost 0; bases outside the gene matches: 19. This CDR3 region has 21 residues. Per germline, CDR1 MNHEY and CDR2 SMNVEV (reference sequence). For the CDR3, the DNA is TGTGCCAGCAGTGCATTCCCGTATCCCGGGACAGAAGACTCTGGGGCCAACGTCCTGACTTTC. Amino acids: CASSAFPYPGTEDSGANVLTF.

The rearrangement joins TRBV6-2 or TRBV6-3 to TRBJ2-2; D might be TRBD2 (7 bases). Germline assignment: CDR1 MNHEY and CDR2 SVGEGT. Trimming removed 0 bases from V and 2 bases from J, with 16 bases in between. The CDR3 length is 18 residues. CDR3 sequence: CASSYSIGGRLNTGELFF. The CDR3, as DNA: TGTGCCAGCAGTTACTCGATCGGGGGGCGACTTAACACCGGGGAGCTGTTTTTT.

The V and J genes are TRBV11-2 and TRBJ1-4; no firm D call. Trimming shortened V by 5 bases and J by 14 bases, and 21 bases separated the two germline ends. The germline V gene has CDR1 SGHAT and CDR2 FQNNGV. This CDR3 spans 14 amino acids. This chain's CDR3 is CASSPSLGGSGLFF. CDR3 nucleotides: TGTGCCAGCAGCCCCTCTCTGGGAGGCTCGGGGCTGTTTTTT.

This chain connects TRBV2 to TRBJ1-5; the match to TRBD1 covers 7 bases. The CDR3 is 12 amino acids. Germline CDR1 SNHLY, CDR2 FYNNEI. V shed 4 bases, J shed 15 bases, and the junction held 9 bases outside the gene matches. CDR3 DNA sequence: TGTGCCAGCAGTGGGGACGGGACAGCCGGGCATTTT. Translating it yields CASSGDGTAGHF.

V gene TRBV18 combines with J gene TRBJ1-1; unclear D gene. Trimming pared 0 bases from V and 7 bases from J, leaving 9 bases between. CDR1 and CDR2 (germline): KGHSH, LQKENI. There are 13 residues in the CDR3. The CDR3 DNA is TGTGCCAGCTCACCACCAGGGTTGAGTGAAGCTTTCTTT. Translated: CASSPPGLSEAFF.

The V call is TRBV5-1, the J call TRBJ2-7; the match to TRBD2 covers 8 bases. Losses at the gene ends were 3 bases for V and 6 bases for J; bases not matched to a gene: 8. This CDR3 spans 14 amino acids. The germline V gene encodes CDR1 SGHRS and CDR2 YFSETQ. This CDR3 is CASSSGLAGVEQYF. CDR3 nucleotide sequence: TGCGCCAGCAGCTCTGGACTAGCTGGGGTCGAGCAGTACTTC. The full variable domain, with the rest looked up from reference TRBV5-1 and TRBJ2-7, is KAGVTQTPRYLIKTRGQQVTLSCSPISGHRSVSWYQQTPGQGLQFLFEYFSETQRNKGNFPGRFSGRQFSNSRSEMNVSTLELGDSALYLCASSSGLAGVEQYFGPGTRLTVT.

This clone was seen a single time. The chain has TRBV7-2 and TRBJ1-2; D remains unclear. CDR3 size: 13 residues. CDR1 is SGHTA, CDR2 FQGNSA, per germline. Trimming shortened V by 5 bases and J by 2 bases, and 9 bases separated the two germline ends. CDR3 in DNA: TGTGCCAGCAGCGAACAGCCCAACTATGGCTACACCTTC. Residues: CASSEQPNYGYTF.

The chain recombines TRBV5-1 with TRBJ2-7; perhaps TRBD1 as D (5 bases). The CDR3 length is 14 residues. The V end lost 0 bases, the J end lost 8 bases, and 15 bases lay between the germline ends. Per the germline V gene, CDR1 is SGHRS and CDR2 is YFSETQ. DNA of the CDR3: TGCGCCAGCAGCTTGGACAGGTTTCTCTGGCAGCAGTACTTC. Translated, it gives CASSLDRFLWQQYF.

V gene TRBV15 combines with J gene TRBJ1-5; 9 bases agree with TRBD1. Germline trimming cut 0 bases from V and 4 bases from J; bases unmatched to any gene: 4. Germline V gene data show CDR1 as LNHNV and CDR2 as YYDKDF (reference sequence). The CDR3 sequence is 16 residues long. In nucleotides, the CDR3 is TGTGCCACCAGCAGAGACCTCGGGACAGGGAATCAGCCCCAGCATTTT. Translated, it gives CATSRDLGTGNQPQHF.

V usage is TRBV5-8 and J usage is TRBJ2-1; D is possibly TRBD2 (5 bases). The germline gives CDR1 SGHTS, CDR2 YDEGEE. The germline V and J ends were trimmed by 4 bases and 7 bases, with 15 bases remaining between them. CDR3 length: 14 amino acids. This chain's CDR3 is CASSVDWAGNEQFF. For the CDR3, the DNA is TGTGCCAGCAGCGTGGACTGGGCCGGGAATGAGCAGTTCTTC.